The T cell receptor beta chain under discussion was sequenced for a study of early T cells in non-severe SARS-CoV-2 infection. Germline lookup yields CDR1 SEHNR and CDR2 FQNEAQ (reference sequence). The CDR3 spans 16 residues. With 3 bases clipped from V and 3 bases from J, the junction kept 6 bases outside the gene matches. There are a few counts of this clonotype. Individual cDNA molecules received unique molecular identifiers. MiXCR, applied by TCRdb to the 5' RACE reads, yields one record per CDR3 protein. Here the sample spans around 82,000 distinct CDR3 sequences, over 12% being singletons. The V call is TRBV7-9, the J call TRBJ2-2, with TRBD1 identical over 8 bases. What was sequenced was whole blood. The origin of this receptor is an adult who was a healthcare worker with PCR-confirmed SARS-CoV-2 infection or an uninfected control (not recorded which). CDR3 coding DNA: TGTGCCAGCAGCTTCGGACAGGGTTTTCACACCGGGGAGCTGTTTTTT. This translates into CASSFGQGFHTGELFF.